The rows below give T cell receptor beta chains drawn from one sample of a study of T-cell reconstitution after alpha-beta-depleted transplantation in children. TCRdb independently ran MiXCR on the PCR reads; one entry per CDR3 protein. This repertoire shows some 350,000 distinct CDR3 sequences, approximately 10% found once; its top ten account for around 2.4%. Material: PBMCs from the stem cell graft donor, obtained from the stem cell graft. These receptors were obtained from a human donor who donated a stem cell graft to a child with acute lymphoblastic leukemia. Each CDR3 is given without its conserved first and last residue. The order of the fields is V gene, J gene, CDR3 protein.

TRBV29-1	TRBJ2-2	SVVAGMNTGELF
TRBV12-3/TRBV12-4	TRBJ2-3	ASSLDGSGTGSTDTQY
TRBV27	TRBJ2-3	ASSLLGAATDTQY
TRBV9	TRBJ2-1	ASSYWDSFYNEQF
TRBV15	TRBJ2-7	ATSRASRSRAYEQY
TRBV18	TRBJ2-4	ASSLDAPARGKNIQY
TRBV20-1	TRBJ2-3	SARGAGTSGTDTQY
TRBV5-6	TRBJ1-2	ASSRDRNYGYT
TRBV4-2	TRBJ2-7	ASTQILAGKTYEQY
TRBV27	TRBJ2-2	ASSFATSVSGELF
TRBV9	TRBJ1-1	ASSVGRGNTEAF
TRBV27	TRBJ1-5	ASSRRWEGVDQPQH
TRBV20-1	TRBJ2-1	SAPPSGGYNEQF
TRBV6-5	TRBJ2-1	ASSFLGLAGGNYNEQF
TRBV7-9	TRBJ2-7	ASSPGQSYEQY
TRBV12-3/TRBV12-4	TRBJ2-3	ASRPTGGDTQY
TRBV4-2	TRBJ2-3	ASSPKDGGADTQY
TRBV28	TRBJ2-7	ASRPSTGRFYYEQY
TRBV4-3	TRBJ2-1	ASSQDWAGGPYNEQF
TRBV27	TRBJ1-6	ASSYGNSPLH
TRBV6-1	TRBJ1-2	ASSQGGLYGYT
TRBV28	TRBJ1-1	ASKAGMGTEAF
TRBV4-1	TRBJ2-3	ASSQDSHFSTDTQY
TRBV28	TRBJ2-3	ASRSGLYTQY
TRBV12-3/TRBV12-4	TRBJ2-5	ASSLNDGTQY